These 17 T cell receptor beta chains came from one sample sequenced in a study of T cell repertoires in cytomegalovirus infection. In TCRdb, the reads were re-called with MiXCR into one record per CDR3 protein. The table includes about 460,000 distinct CDR3 sequences, over 9% detected once. The material sequenced was PBMCs. Receptor source: a human donor in good health (CMV status not recorded). Some clones in this sample may be carry-over from other donors' samples.

With regard to this clonotype: At one end, the junction sequence differs from germline, possibly due to a read error. V and J are TRBV12-3 or TRBV12-4 and TRBJ2-7; 7 positions agree with TRBD1. The CDR3 is 12 residues long. The CDR3 here is CASSLGVGTVDF. The DNA for the CDR3 is TGTGCCAGCAGTTTAGGAGTCGGGACAGTTGACTTC.

This clonotype was picked up many times. The rearrangement uses TRBV4-1 and TRBJ1-1, with D perhaps matching TRBD1 (5 bases). The germline gives CDR1 MGHRA, CDR2 YSYEKL. The V and J ends lost 8 bases and 0 bases respectively, with 13 bases between them. The CDR3 sequence is 14 residues long. The CDR3 loop is CASSTGTVNTEAFF. DNA for the CDR3: TGCGCCAGCTCCACCGGGACGGTGAACACTGAAGCTTTCTTT.

In its sample, this clonotype was seen many times. The gene calls are TRBV4-2 and TRBJ2-5; 7 nucleotides align to TRBD2. The V gene end was trimmed by 0 bases and the J gene end by 0 bases; junction bases not matched to a gene: 7. The CDR3 covers 17 residues. Germline V gene lookup returns CDR1 LGHNA and CDR2 YNFKEQ. The CDR3 protein is CASSQDGAGEYQETQYF. The CDR3 coding sequence is TGTGCCAGCAGCCAAGATGGGGCGGGGGAGTACCAAGAGACCCAGTACTTC.

This clonotype was counted many times. The chain couples TRBV6-5 to TRBJ2-5; D possibly corresponds to TRBD2 (6 bases). CDR1 and CDR2 (germline): MNHEY, SVGAGI. The CDR3 length is 14 residues. Trimming cost V 6 bases and J 1 base, with 12 bases left between them. CDR3 region: CASRNGDSQETQYF. For the CDR3, the DNA is TGTGCCAGCAGGAATGGGGACTCCCAAGAGACCCAGTACTTC.

This clonotype has a count of ten or more. The CDR3, as DNA: TGCGCCAGCAGCCAAGTGGGACCCTACGAGCAGTACTTC. Protein: CASSQVGPYEQYF. The rearrangement links TRBV4-1 to TRBJ2-7; D tentatively reads TRBD1 or TRBD2 (5 bases each). The CDR3 spans 13 residues. Germline assignment: CDR1 MGHRA and CDR2 YSYEKL. Trimming took off 1 base at V and 2 bases at J, with 6 bases between the two ends.

The chain has TRBV5-4 and TRBJ2-5; 12 nucleotides match TRBD2. Unmatched junction bases numbered 12, after V lost 4 bases and J lost 2 bases. Germline V gives CDR1 SGHNT, CDR2 YYREEE (reference sequence). There are 18 residues in the CDR3. CDR3 coding DNA: TGTGCCAGCAGCAGCGGACTAGCGGGGAGGACTCCTCAAGAGACCCAGTACTTC. As protein: CASSSGLAGRTPQETQYF.

This clonotype appeared many times. The chain uses TRBV11-3 and TRBJ2-1, with 9 positions matching TRBD1. The ends lost 5 bases at V and 7 bases at J; junction bases unmatched: 6. The germline V gene has CDR1 SGHNT and CDR2 YENEEA. The CDR3 is made up of 14 amino acids. The DNA of the CDR3 is TGTGCCAGCAGCGTACGACAGGGGGTGAATGAGCAGTTCTTC. Translating it yields CASSVRQGVNEQFF.

This clonotype has more than one count but fewer than ten. V and J are TRBV12-3 or TRBV12-4 and TRBJ1-1; D ambiguous. The ends were cut back, 6 bases at V and 10 bases at J, with 21 bases in the middle. This CDR3 is 14 amino acids long. The CDR3 nucleotides read TGTGCCAGCAGCCTGTCGAGAGGACTCGCGGCAGCTTTCTTT. Translating it yields CASSLSRGLAAAFF.

This chain joins TRBV20-1 and TRBJ2-1, with TRBD2 matching 7 bases. V shed 7 bases, J shed 4 bases, and the junction held 7 bases outside the gene matches. CDR3 length: 13 amino acids. Germline V lookup: CDR1 DFQATT, CDR2 SNEGSKA (reference sequence). CDR3 in DNA: TGCAGTGTGCGCGGGAGAATTTACAATGAGCAGTTCTTC. This codes for CSVRGRIYNEQFF.

This clonotype was seen at least ten times. The chain has TRBV4-2 and TRBJ1-6; D ambiguous. Germline-derived CDR1 and CDR2 are LGHNA and YNFKEQ. V gave up 0 bases and J gave up 7 bases, with 7 bases separating them. The CDR3 is 14 residues long. The CDR3 nucleotides are TGTGCCAGCAGCCAAGAGACTTCCAATTCACCCCTCCACTTT. This sequence encodes CASSQETSNSPLHF.

This chain joins TRBV5-1 and TRBJ2-7; D is unresolved. V dropped 5 bases and J dropped 6 bases, with 15 bases sitting between them. The CDR3 totals 13 residues. Germline V gives CDR1 SGHRS, CDR2 YFSETQ. The CDR3 sequence: CASSYPGFSEQYF. CDR3 coding DNA: TGCGCCAGCAGTTACCCTGGGTTCTCCGAGCAGTACTTC.

This clonotype was detected many times. This chain connects TRBV27 to TRBJ1-1; D is uncertain. The V gene lost 2 bases and the J gene lost 2 bases, with 12 bases spanning the gap. CDR1 and CDR2 (germline): MNHEY, SMNVEV (reference sequence). This CDR3 spans 15 amino acids. Here the CDR3 DNA reads TGTGCCAGCAGTTTACAAGGAAAAGCTAACACTGAAGCTTTCTTT. Translation: CASSLQGKANTEAFF.

This clonotype was seen ten or more times. The chain uses TRBV5-1 and TRBJ2-3; possibly TRBD2 for D (6 bases). The V end lost 4 bases, the J end lost 1 base, and 16 bases lay between the germline ends. Germline V lookup: CDR1 SGHRS, CDR2 YFSETQ. This CDR3 contains 16 residues. CDR3 sequence (DNA): TGCGCCAGCAGCCCTCTAGGCGGGGTCCGCACAGATACGCAGTATTTT. The encoded protein is CASSPLGGVRTDTQYF.

This clonotype was counted at least ten times. The chain employs TRBV12-3 or TRBV12-4 and TRBJ2-1; maybe TRBD1 (6 bases). The CDR3 has 15 residues. V lost 6 bases, J lost 7 bases, and 19 bases lay in between. DNA for the CDR3: TGTGCCAGCAGCCCCGCTAGCTGGGGGCGTAATGAGCAGTTCTTC. Translation gives CASSPASWGRNEQFF.

This clonotype was detected many times. The V call is TRBV11-2, the J call TRBJ1-3, with D uncertain. CDR1 SGHAT and CDR2 FQNNGV come from the germline V gene. Trimming left V 2 bases short and J 0 bases short, with 8 bases between. The CDR3 runs 15 residues. CDR3 sequence: CASSLRRTSGNTIYF. The CDR3 nucleotides are TGTGCCAGCAGCTTAAGAAGGACCTCTGGAAACACCATATATTTT.

This clonotype has ten or more counts. The V gene is TRBV7-6, the J gene TRBJ2-2; 7 positions agree with TRBD1. V was pared by 5 bases and J by 3 bases, with 6 bases of the junction left unmatched. CDR1 is SGHVS, CDR2 FNYEAQ, per germline. CDR3 length: 15 residues. The CDR3, as DNA: TGTGCCAGCAGCGGATCGACAGGGCACACCGGGGAGCTGTTTTTT. Translation: CASSGSTGHTGELFF. The full variable domain, completed using reference TRBV7-6 and TRBJ2-2, is GAGVSQSPRYKVTKRGQDVALRCDPISGHVSLYWYRQALGQGPEFLTYFNYEAQQDKSGLPNDRFSAERPEGSISTLTIQRTEQRDSAMYRCASSGSTGHTGELFFGEGSRLTVL.

This rearrangement joins TRBV12-3 or TRBV12-4 to TRBJ2-7, with D possibly being TRBD1 or TRBD2 (5 bases each). Trimming left V 6 bases short and J 3 bases short, with 12 bases between. There are 13 residues in the CDR3. Written as DNA, the CDR3 is TGTGCCAGCAGCCCAGGGACCCACTACGAGCAGTACTTC. It yields the protein CASSPGTHYEQYF.